Given below is one T cell receptor beta chain in context. This entry comes from a study of cytomegalovirus exposure and HLA in healthy donors. PCR used 60 Vbeta primers and 13 Jbeta primers. Repertoires were generated with immunoSEQ multiplex PCR, while TCRdb's copy carries only in-frame clones and drops some. The sample comprises 120,000 to 150,000 clones, 64% of which are singletons, and about 3% rests with the top ten. After removal of 0 bases from V and 6 bases from J, the junction contained 11 bases not matched to a gene. CDR3 size: 17 residues. Germline V CDR1 and CDR2: MGHRA, YSYEKL. Sequencing was carried out using PBMCs. The chain carries TRBV4-1 and TRBJ1-5; 7 nucleotides match TRBD1. This TCR was recovered from a woman in her 30s in good health and CMV-seropositive. The CDR3 region has the DNA TGCGCCAGCAGCCAAGATCGTGCGGCAGGGGGAGGTCAGCCCCAGCATTTT. Protein product: CASSQDRAAGGGQPQHF.